A single sample gave rise to the 22 T cell receptor beta chains below, sequenced in a study of PD-L1 blockade in urothelial cancer. Noted time point: pretreatment peripheral blood. The assay was immunoSEQ multiplex PCR, and TCRdb's table has in-frame clones only and misses some. The sample has fewer than 65,000 clones, about 81% seen once; the top ten hold 1.6%. The sample was PBMCs, taken around atezolizumab (anti-PD-L1) treatment. The receptors were gathered from a man aged 65 to 79 with urothelial cancer.

V usage is TRBV28 and J usage is TRBJ1-1, with 8 nucleotides matching TRBD1. The junction had 15 bases not matched to a gene; V was cut back by 5 bases and J by 4 bases. The CDR3 loop spans 17 amino acids. Germline V CDR1 and CDR2: MDHEN, SYDVKM. The CDR3 protein is CASSDPGQGSLGTEAFF. DNA of the CDR3: TGTGCCAGCAGTGACCCCGGACAGGGCTCTCTCGGCACTGAAGCTTTCTTT.

The chain employs TRBV10-3 and TRBJ2-3, with D hard to call. Germline assignment: CDR1 ENHRY and CDR2 SYGVKD. The CDR3 loop spans 16 amino acids. Trimming left V 3 bases short and J 0 bases short, with 13 bases between. CDR3 DNA: TGTGCCATCAGTGACAGTGAGGCCCCTAGCACAGATACGCAGTATTTT. As protein: CAISDSEAPSTDTQYF.

This clone showed up just once. The J gene is TRBJ1-5, the V gene TRBV19; tentatively, D is TRBD1 (6 bases). V lost 5 bases, J lost 1 base, and 12 bases lay in between. Germline CDR1 and CDR2: LNHDA and SQIVND (reference sequence). This CDR3 has 15 amino acids. The CDR3 spells CASSATGGSNQPQHF. The CDR3 bases are TGTGCCAGTAGTGCGACAGGAGGAAGCAATCAGCCCCAGCATTTT.

The J gene is TRBJ2-7, the V gene TRBV6-5, with 9 positions matching TRBD1. Germline CDR1 reads MNHEY; CDR2 reads SVGAGI. This CDR3 has 13 amino acids. With 8 bases clipped from V and 3 bases from J, the junction kept 5 bases outside the gene matches. CDR3 sequence: CASLDRGNYEQYF. CDR3 DNA: TGTGCCAGCCTGGACAGGGGTAACTACGAGCAGTACTTC.

This clone was observed a single time. The chain recombines TRBV7-2 with TRBJ1-1, with 9 bases lining up with TRBD1. The V gene end was trimmed by 3 bases and the J gene end by 3 bases; junction bases not matched to a gene: 2. Germline V CDR1 and CDR2: SGHTA, FQGNSA. The CDR3 consists of 14 residues. The CDR3 sequence: CASSFGTGYTEAFF. The CDR3 DNA reads TGTGCCAGCAGCTTCGGGACAGGGTACACTGAAGCTTTCTTT.

This clone has just a few counts. V is TRBV4-2 and J is TRBJ1-5, with 7 nucleotides matching TRBD1. Germline V gene sequence: CDR1 LGHNA, CDR2 YNFKEQ. This CDR3 is built from 16 residues. V gave up 2 bases and J gave up 2 bases; unmatched junction bases: 6. CDR3 sequence reads: CASSQIGGAGNQPQHF. In nucleotides, the CDR3 is TGTGCCAGCAGCCAAATAGGGGGCGCGGGCAATCAGCCCCAGCATTTT.

The chain joins TRBV6-1 to TRBJ2-5, with D tentatively TRBD1 (6 bases). Between the trimmed V and J ends, which lost 10 bases and 1 base, there was a span of 13 bases. Germline CDR1 and CDR2: MNHNS and SASEGT. The CDR3 totals 13 residues. CDR3 sequence (DNA): TGTGCCATCCGGACAGTACTCCAAGAGACCCAGTACTTC. Amino acids: CAIRTVLQETQYF.

The rearrangement uses TRBV29-1 and TRBJ1-1; D unclear. CDR3 size: 12 residues. Per the germline V gene, CDR1 is SQVTM and CDR2 is ANQGSEA. Trimming pared 3 bases from V and 5 bases from J, leaving 10 bases between. This CDR3 is CSVEARGTEAFF. The CDR3 DNA follows: TGCAGCGTTGAGGCCAGAGGGACTGAAGCTTTCTTT.

The chain couples TRBV4-2 to TRBJ2-3, with a possible D match to TRBD1 (6 bases). Germline CDR1 LGHNA, CDR2 YNFKEQ. The CDR3 runs 16 residues. V lost 4 bases and J lost 1, with 15 bases in between. The CDR3 here is CASSPTPGDGTDTQYF. Written as DNA, the CDR3 is TGTGCCAGCAGCCCTACCCCAGGGGACGGCACAGATACGCAGTATTTT.

The CDR3: CASARTANNEKLFF. The CDR3 DNA follows: TGTGCCAGTGCGCGGACAGCTAATAATGAAAAACTGTTTTTT. The chain recombines TRBV19 with TRBJ1-4, with D perhaps TRBD1 (6 bases). CDR1 LNHDA and CDR2 SQIVND come from the germline V gene (reference sequence). Trimming removed 8 bases at V and 4 bases at J, with 14 bases between. CDR3 length: 14 amino acids.

V and J are TRBV28 and TRBJ1-4; D gene uncertain. With 4 bases removed from V and 6 bases from J, the gap between germline ends came to 18 bases. Germline assignment: CDR1 MDHEN and CDR2 SYDVKM. This CDR3 has 16 residues. CDR3: CASSSPRGSTDEKLFF. The CDR3 region has the DNA TGTGCCAGCAGTTCCCCTCGGGGAAGCACCGATGAAAAACTGTTTTTT.

The rearrangement uses TRBV2 and TRBJ1-1; possibly TRBD1 for D (6 bases). Germline values: CDR1 SNHLY, CDR2 FYNNEI. Trimming stripped 1 base from V and 5 bases from J, with 11 bases between. The CDR3 consists of 14 residues. The DNA of the CDR3 is TGTGCCAGCAGTGAAGTTGGGGGCGGAACTGAAGCTTTCTTT. This codes for CASSEVGGGTEAFF.

The sample holds a few counts of this clone. V gene TRBV18 combines with J gene TRBJ1-5, with unresolved D. CDR3 length equals 14 residues. Trimming stripped 6 bases from V and 9 bases from J, with 18 bases between. The germline CDR1 and CDR2 sequences are KGHSH and LQKENI. CDR3 nucleotides: TGTGCCAGCTCCTCGGCCCCGGGTCCAAGGCCCCAGCATTTT. Amino acids: CASSSAPGPRPQHF.

The chain employs TRBV7-2 and TRBJ2-1; TRBD2 matches at 10 bases. Germline V gene sequence: CDR1 SGHTA, CDR2 FQGNSA. J lost 9 bases, V lost 4 bases, and 9 bases had no gene match. The CDR3 covers 15 residues. The CDR3 sequence is CASSSQAGGQTEQFF. CDR3 DNA sequence: TGTGCCAGCAGCTCACAAGCGGGAGGGCAAACTGAGCAGTTCTTC.

The rearrangement joins TRBV5-6 to TRBJ1-1, with D uncertain. CDR3 length equals 15 residues. The germline CDR1 and CDR2 sequences are SGHDT and YYEEEE. V lost 4 bases and J lost 0, with 13 bases in between. The CDR3 here is CASSRGNTMNTEAFF. The CDR3 DNA reads as TGTGCCAGCAGCAGAGGGAATACCATGAACACTGAAGCTTTCTTT.

The gene calls are TRBV18 and TRBJ1-2; 8 nucleotides align to TRBD1. The V gene end was trimmed by 3 bases and the J gene end by 4 bases; junction bases not matched to a gene: 4. Germline CDR1 KGHSH, CDR2 LQKENI. The CDR3 length is 14 residues. CDR3 in DNA: TGTGCCAGCTCACCTTACGACAGGGGCTATGGCTACACCTTC. Translation: CASSPYDRGYGYTF. The full variable domain, in which reference TRBV18 and TRBJ1-2 provide the parts outside the CDR3, is NAGVMQNPRHLVRRRGQEARLRCSPMKGHSHVYWYRQLPEEGLKFMVYLQKENIIDESGMPKERFSAEFPKEGPSILRIQQVVRGDSAAYFCASSPYDRGYGYTFGSGTRLTVV.

The chain joins TRBV6-5 to TRBJ1-3, with 7 bases fitting TRBD1. The CDR3 contains 14 residues. Trimming removed 6 bases from V and 0 bases from J; junction bases left unmatched: 2. The germline V gene encodes CDR1 MNHEY and CDR2 SVGAGI. The CDR3 sequence is CASRGQSSGNTIYF. The CDR3 DNA reads TGTGCCAGCAGGGGACAGAGCTCTGGAAACACCATATATTTT.

The chain combines TRBV7-3 with TRBJ1-3; D perhaps matches TRBD1 (6 bases). The CDR3 runs to 17 residues. V lost 5 bases and J lost 0, with 17 bases in between. Germline values: CDR1 SGHTA, CDR2 FQGTGA. The CDR3 here is CASSPWGGPSSGNTIYF. For the CDR3, the DNA is TGTGCCAGCAGCCCTTGGGGGGGGCCCAGCTCTGGAAACACCATATATTTT.

The chain employs TRBV27 and TRBJ2-7; 7 bases are a match to TRBD1. This CDR3 is 16 amino acids long. CDR1 MNHEY and CDR2 SMNVEV come from the germline V gene (reference sequence). J lost 3 bases, V lost 6 bases, and 14 bases had no gene match. This chain's CDR3 is CASSLQGWGFHYEQYF. In DNA, the CDR3 is TGTGCCAGCAGCCTACAGGGGTGGGGATTCCACTACGAGCAGTACTTC.

The chain uses TRBV5-1 and TRBJ2-7, with 8 bases identical to TRBD2. CDR1 is SGHRS, CDR2 YFSETQ, per germline. This CDR3 is built from 14 residues. V shed 0 bases and J 5 bases; nucleotides not matched to a gene: 4. The CDR3 DNA reads as TGCGCCAGCAGCTTGGCCCTTAGCGGGAACGAGCAGTACTTC. Protein sequence: CASSLALSGNEQYF.

The chain combines TRBV30 with TRBJ2-6, with a tentative D call TRBD1 (6 bases). Trimming pared 5 bases from V and 4 bases from J, leaving 15 bases between. Germline CDR1 is GTSNPN and CDR2 is SVGIG (reference sequence). The length of the CDR3 is 15 residues. CDR3 sequence reads: CAWLLWGQGANVLTF. The CDR3 DNA reads TGTGCCTGGCTACTCTGGGGGCAAGGGGCCAACGTCCTGACTTTC.

This clone was picked up one time. The rearrangement uses TRBV5-1 and TRBJ1-1; D gene uncertain. Germline CDR1 SGHRS, CDR2 YFSETQ. V lost 2 bases, J lost 1 base, and 9 bases lay in between. The length of the CDR3 is 14 residues. For the CDR3, the DNA is TGCGCCAGCAGCTTACTCAACAGGAACACTGAAGCTTTCTTT. Translating it yields CASSLLNRNTEAFF.